This TCR beta chain came from a study of shared clonotypes between healthy human individuals. Whole-study context: Participating donors consisted of two women and a few men aged 18 to 49.

Investigators spread the genomic DNA of each subset evenly over several immunoSEQ plates. Authors' processing steps: In the immunoSEQ data, sequences were junction-only and lacked quality scores, so filtering differed. Profiling relied on immunoSEQ multiplex PCR, and the TCRdb table lists in-frame clones only, not all of them. V and J calls and clone size follow that table, whereas D and trimming were derived from the DNA. The repertoire holds about 2.4 million clones, with over 85% as singletons. V shed 5 bases and J shed 0 bases, with 11 bases lying between them. Germline V lookup: CDR1 MDHEN, CDR2 SYDVKM. CDR3 length: 15 amino acids. Note on this clone: Within the sample, other DNA sequences also encode this same CDR3.

Input material: naive CD4+ T cells from PBMCs. Stated subset: CD45RA+ positively selected. This TCR came from a man younger than 35 in good health. Some clones in this sample may be carry-over from other donors' samples. This chain uses TRBV28 with TRBJ1-3; D might be TRBD1 (6 bases). The CDR3 DNA reads TGTGCCAGCAGTCCACAGGGACTCTCTGGAAACACCATATATTTT. This encodes CASSPQGLSGNTIYF.